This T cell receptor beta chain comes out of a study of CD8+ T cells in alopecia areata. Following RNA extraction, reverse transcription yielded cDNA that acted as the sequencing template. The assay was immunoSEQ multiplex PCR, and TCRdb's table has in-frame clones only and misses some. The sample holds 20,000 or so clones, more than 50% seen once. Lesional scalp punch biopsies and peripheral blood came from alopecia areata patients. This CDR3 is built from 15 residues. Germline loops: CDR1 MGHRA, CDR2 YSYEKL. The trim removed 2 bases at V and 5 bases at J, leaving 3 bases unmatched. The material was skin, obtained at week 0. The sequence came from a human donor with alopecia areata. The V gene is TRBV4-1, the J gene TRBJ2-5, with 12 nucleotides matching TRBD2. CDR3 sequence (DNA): TGCGCCAGCAGCCAACCAGGACTAGCGGGGGAGACCCAGTACTTC. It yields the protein CASSQPGLAGETQYF.